The entry that follows covers one T cell receptor (beta chain) sequence. As originally analysed: Quantification of nucleated cells was approximated via reference gene primer amplification. Produced via immunoSEQ multiplex PCR; TCRdb's table is partial and in-frame only. V, J and clone size derive from that table, while D and trimming were established from the DNA sequence. The data contain 30,000 to 40,000 clones, around nine tenths of them seen just once; the ten biggest clones take up about 63%. The CDR3 is 15 residues long. V shed 2 bases and J 2 bases; nucleotides not matched to a gene: 6. CDR1 MGHRA and CDR2 YSYEKL come from the germline V gene. The source of the sample is a study of blood T cell repertoires in COVID-19.

This sequence originates from a man in his 70s with acute or convalescent COVID-19. This rearrangement joins TRBV4-1 to TRBJ2-7; 7 bases are a match to TRBD2. Input material: peripheral blood. DNA for the CDR3: TGCGCCAGCAGCCAACCCGGGACTACTCCCTACGAGCAGTACTTC. This gives the protein CASSQPGTTPYEQYF.